This T cell receptor (beta chain) originates from a study of cytomegalovirus exposure and HLA in healthy donors. Findings and limits, study-wide: Sequencing depth across donors, presence/absence analyses assumed, was roughly uniform. Among immune exposure information, only CMV serostatus was available.

V lost 4 bases, J lost 6 bases, and 12 bases lay in between. The germline gives CDR1 SGHAT, CDR2 FQNNGV. This CDR3 contains 13 residues. PCR involved 60 Vbeta and 13 Jbeta primers. TCRdb's table, derived via immunoSEQ multiplex PCR, lists solely in-frame clones and lacks some. The repertoire includes under 110,000 clones, approximately 74% of them detected once, and 1.5% to 2% sits in the top ten. Note on this clone: The antigen remains unidentified.

The gene calls are TRBV11-2 and TRBJ2-5; D possibly corresponds to TRBD1 (6 bases). This receptor was identified in a woman aged 40 to 49 in good health and CMV-seronegative. The specimen sequenced was PBMCs. The DNA for the CDR3 is TGTGCCAGCAGCTCCAACAGGGTCCAGACCCAGTACTTC. Translating it yields CASSSNRVQTQYF.